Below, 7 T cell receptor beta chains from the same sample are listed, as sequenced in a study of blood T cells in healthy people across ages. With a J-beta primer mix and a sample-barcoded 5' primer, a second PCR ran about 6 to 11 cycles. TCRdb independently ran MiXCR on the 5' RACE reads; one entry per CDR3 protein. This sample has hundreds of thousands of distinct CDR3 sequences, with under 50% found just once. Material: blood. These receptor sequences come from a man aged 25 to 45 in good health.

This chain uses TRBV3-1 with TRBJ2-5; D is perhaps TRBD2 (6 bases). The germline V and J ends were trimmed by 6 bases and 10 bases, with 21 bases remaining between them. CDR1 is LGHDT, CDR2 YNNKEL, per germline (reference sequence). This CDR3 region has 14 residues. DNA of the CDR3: TGTGCCAGCAGAGGGACTTGGGGTTTGACACGCCAGTACTTC. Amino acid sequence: CASRGTWGLTRQYF.

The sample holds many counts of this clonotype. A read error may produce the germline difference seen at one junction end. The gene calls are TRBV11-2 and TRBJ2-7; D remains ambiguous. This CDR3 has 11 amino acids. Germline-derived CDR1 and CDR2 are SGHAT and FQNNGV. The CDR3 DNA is TGTGCCAGCAGCGTAGACTACGAGCAGTACTTC. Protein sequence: CASSVDYEQYF.

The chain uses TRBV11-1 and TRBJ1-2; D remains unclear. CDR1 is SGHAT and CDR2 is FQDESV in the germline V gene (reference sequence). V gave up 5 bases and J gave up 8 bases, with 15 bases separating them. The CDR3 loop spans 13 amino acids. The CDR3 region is CASSRGEARGYTF. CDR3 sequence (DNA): TGTGCCAGCAGCCGTGGGGAGGCACGGGGCTACACCTTC.

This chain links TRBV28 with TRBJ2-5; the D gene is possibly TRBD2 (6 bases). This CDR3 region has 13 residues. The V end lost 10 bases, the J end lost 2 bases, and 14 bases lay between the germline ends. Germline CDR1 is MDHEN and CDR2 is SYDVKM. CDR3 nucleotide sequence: TGTGCCACCCTATGGGGAGGTCAAGAGACCCAGTACTTC. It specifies CATLWGGQETQYF.

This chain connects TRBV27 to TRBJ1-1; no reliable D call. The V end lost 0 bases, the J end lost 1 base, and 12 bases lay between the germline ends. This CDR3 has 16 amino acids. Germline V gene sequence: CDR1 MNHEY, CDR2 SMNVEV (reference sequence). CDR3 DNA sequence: TGTGCCAGCAGTTTATCGCCACGCACCCCGAACACTGAAGCTTTCTTT. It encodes CASSLSPRTPNTEAFF.

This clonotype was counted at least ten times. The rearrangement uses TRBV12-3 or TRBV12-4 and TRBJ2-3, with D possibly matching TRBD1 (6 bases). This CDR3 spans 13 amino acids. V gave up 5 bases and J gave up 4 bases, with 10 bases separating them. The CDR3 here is CASSRKGADTQYF. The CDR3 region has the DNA TGTGCCAGCAGTAGAAAGGGGGCAGATACGCAGTATTTT.

In DNA form, the CDR3 reads TGTGCCACATACACAAATAGGGGGGAAAAACTGTTTTTT. This translates into CATYTNRGEKLFF. The chain employs TRBV2 and TRBJ1-4; D possibly corresponds to TRBD1 (6 bases). This CDR3 has 13 residues. Germline V gives CDR1 SNHLY, CDR2 FYNNEI. V lost 10 bases and J lost 8, with 17 bases in between.